The rows below give T cell receptor beta chains drawn from one sample of a study of CXCR3-negative and CXCR3-positive naive CD8 T cells. Following a re-call of the 5' RACE reads, TCRdb has one entry per CDR3 protein and lacks DNA. This table lists about 98,000 distinct CDR3 sequences. The sequenced sample was naive CXCR3+ CD8+ T cells from blood. All receptors derive from a human donor in good health. Some clones in this sample may be carry-over from other donors' samples. The CDR3 runs from the conserved cysteine through the conserved F or W.

V: TRBV4-2
J: TRBJ2-2
CDR3: CASSQGWRATGELFF

V: TRBV29-1
J: TRBJ2-5
CDR3: CSVEPSAGVLQETQYF

V: TRBV5-1
J: TRBJ2-7
CDR3: CASSIGQDFYEQYF

V: TRBV7-9
J: TRBJ2-5
CDR3: CASSHRILQETQYF

V: TRBV27
J: TRBJ2-2
CDR3: CASSLQGSAGELFF

V: TRBV5-6
J: TRBJ1-2
CDR3: CASSPEAGGLVYGYTF

V: TRBV7-2
J: TRBJ2-1
CDR3: CASSFRKGAKDEQFF

V: TRBV5-1
J: TRBJ2-5
CDR3: CASSLEIGQRETQYF

V: TRBV20-1
J: TRBJ2-1
CDR3: CSVRWDNEQFF

V: TRBV28
J: TRBJ2-3
CDR3: CASSPGLAGDTQYF

V: TRBV11-2
J: TRBJ2-1
CDR3: CASSLGPYGTGGEAVSYNEQFF

V: TRBV7-3
J: TRBJ2-7
CDR3: CASSLIAGTYEQYF

V: TRBV12-3/TRBV12-4
J: TRBJ2-1
CDR3: CASNPVGPYNEQFF

V: TRBV4-3
J: TRBJ1-5
CDR3: CASSQAAGGGNQPQHF

V: TRBV2
J: TRBJ2-5
CDR3: CASSDWGAAVQETQYF

V: TRBV27
J: TRBJ1-2
CDR3: CASSLSPGANYGYTF

V: TRBV7-2
J: TRBJ2-3
CDR3: CASSLALRGTEDTQYF

V: TRBV5-1
J: TRBJ2-2
CDR3: CASGLAGELFF

V: TRBV28
J: TRBJ2-7
CDR3: CASSLWTVNEQYF

V: TRBV6-5
J: TRBJ1-5
CDR3: CASSYGPNSNQPQHF

V: TRBV14
J: TRBJ2-7
CDR3: CASSPRGNYEQYF

V: TRBV29-1
J: TRBJ2-2
CDR3: CSVAGTTGELFF

V: TRBV5-1
J: TRBJ2-4
CDR3: CASKEDTPVLAKNIQYF

V: TRBV6-5
J: TRBJ1-1
CDR3: CASSYVGGDVPEAFF

V: TRBV10-3
J: TRBJ1-3
CDR3: CAISDRGPPGNTIYF

V: TRBV14
J: TRBJ2-2
CDR3: CASSQVLGGDGELFF

V: TRBV7-8
J: TRBJ2-7
CDR3: CASSLKGGGTPNGNEQYF

V: TRBV27
J: TRBJ2-7
CDR3: CASSLSPGESYEQYF

V: TRBV7-9
J: TRBJ1-1
CDR3: CASSSASRGAFF

V: TRBV4-2
J: TRBJ2-5
CDR3: CASSQPGTDQETQYF

V: TRBV2
J: TRBJ2-3
CDR3: CASSLAGGPTDTQYF

V: TRBV7-2
J: TRBJ2-7
CDR3: CASSFPPSRGKYEQYF

V: TRBV4-3
J: TRBJ2-1
CDR3: CASSPGGGEPYNEQFF

V: TRBV27
J: TRBJ2-3
CDR3: CASWGGWDTQYF

V: TRBV6-6
J: TRBJ1-1
CDR3: CASSFDPIENTEAFF

V: TRBV3-1
J: TRBJ2-1
CDR3: CASSQDIGEGNEQFF

V: TRBV7-9
J: TRBJ2-7
CDR3: CASSSQGGQGAYEQYF

V: TRBV29-1
J: TRBJ1-1
CDR3: CSVMGTRTEAFF

V: TRBV7-2
J: TRBJ2-1
CDR3: CASSFVNNEQFF

V: TRBV6-2/TRBV6-3
J: TRBJ2-4
CDR3: CASTVTSGGAKDIQYF